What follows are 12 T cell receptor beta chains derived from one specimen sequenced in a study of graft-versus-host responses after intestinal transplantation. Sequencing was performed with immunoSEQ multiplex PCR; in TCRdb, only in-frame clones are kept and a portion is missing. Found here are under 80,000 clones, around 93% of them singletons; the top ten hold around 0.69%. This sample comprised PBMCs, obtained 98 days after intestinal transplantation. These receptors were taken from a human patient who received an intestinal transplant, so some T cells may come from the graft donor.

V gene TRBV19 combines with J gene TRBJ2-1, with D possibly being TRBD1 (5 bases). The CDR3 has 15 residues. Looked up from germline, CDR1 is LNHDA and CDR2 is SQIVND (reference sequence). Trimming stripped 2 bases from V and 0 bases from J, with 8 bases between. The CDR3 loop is CASSILRGSYNEQFF. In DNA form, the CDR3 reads TGTGCCAGTAGTATACTAAGGGGCTCCTACAATGAGCAGTTCTTC. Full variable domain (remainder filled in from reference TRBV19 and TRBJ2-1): DGGITQSPKYLFRKEGQNVTLSCEQNLNHDAMYWYRQDPGQGLRLIYYSQIVNDFQKGDIAEGYSVSREKKESFPLTVTSAQKNPTAFYLCASSILRGSYNEQFFGPGTRLTVL.

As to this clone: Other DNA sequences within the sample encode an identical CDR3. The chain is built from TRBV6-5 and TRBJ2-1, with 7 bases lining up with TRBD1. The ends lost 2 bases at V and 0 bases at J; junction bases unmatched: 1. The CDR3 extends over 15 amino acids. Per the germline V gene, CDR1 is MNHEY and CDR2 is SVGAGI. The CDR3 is CASSYRDSSYNEQFF. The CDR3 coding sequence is TGTGCCAGCAGTTACCGGGACAGCTCCTACAATGAGCAGTTCTTC.

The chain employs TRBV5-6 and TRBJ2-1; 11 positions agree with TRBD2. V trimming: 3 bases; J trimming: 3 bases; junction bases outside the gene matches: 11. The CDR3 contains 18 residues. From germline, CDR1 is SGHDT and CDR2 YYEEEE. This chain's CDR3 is CASSSRDSGGANYNEQFF. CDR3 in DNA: TGTGCCAGCAGCTCGCGGGATAGCGGGGGGGCCAACTACAATGAGCAGTTCTTC.

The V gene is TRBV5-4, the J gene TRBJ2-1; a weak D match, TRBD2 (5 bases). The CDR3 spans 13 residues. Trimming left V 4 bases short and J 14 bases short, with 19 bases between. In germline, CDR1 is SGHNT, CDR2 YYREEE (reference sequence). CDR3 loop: CASSPPEMPGKFF. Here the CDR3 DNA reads TGTGCCAGCAGCCCACCAGAGATGCCCGGGAAGTTCTTC.

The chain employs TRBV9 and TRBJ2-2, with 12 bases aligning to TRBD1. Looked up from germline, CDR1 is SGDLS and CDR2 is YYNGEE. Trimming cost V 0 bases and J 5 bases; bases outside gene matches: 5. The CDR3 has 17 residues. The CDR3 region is CASSVEGTGGPTGELFF. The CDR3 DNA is TGTGCCAGCAGCGTAGAAGGGACAGGGGGCCCAACCGGGGAGCTGTTTTTT.

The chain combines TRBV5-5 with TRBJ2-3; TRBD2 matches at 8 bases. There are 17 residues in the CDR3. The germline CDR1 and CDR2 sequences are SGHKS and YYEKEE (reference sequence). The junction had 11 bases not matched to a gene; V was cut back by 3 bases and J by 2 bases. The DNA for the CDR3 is TGTGCCAGCAGCTCCGACCCCAAGACTAGCGACACAGATACGCAGTATTTT. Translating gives CASSSDPKTSDTDTQYF.

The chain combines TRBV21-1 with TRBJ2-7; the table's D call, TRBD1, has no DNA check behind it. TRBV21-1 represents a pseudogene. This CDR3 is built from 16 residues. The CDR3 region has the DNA TGTGCCAGCAGCGAGAACCGGGACAGGGCTATGAACGAGCAGTACTTC. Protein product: CASSENRDRAMNEQYF.

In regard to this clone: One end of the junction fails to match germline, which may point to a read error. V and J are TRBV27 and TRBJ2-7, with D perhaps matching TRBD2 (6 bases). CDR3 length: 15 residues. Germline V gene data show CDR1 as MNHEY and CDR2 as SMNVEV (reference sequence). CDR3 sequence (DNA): TGTGCCGGCAGGCCTTGGGGGACTGGGTCCTACGAGCAGTACTTC. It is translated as CAGRPWGTGSYEQYF.

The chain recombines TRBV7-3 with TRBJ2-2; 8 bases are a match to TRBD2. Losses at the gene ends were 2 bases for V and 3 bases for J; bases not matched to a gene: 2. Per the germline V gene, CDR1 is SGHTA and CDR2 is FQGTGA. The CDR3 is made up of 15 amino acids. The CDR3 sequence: CASSLVRGDTGELFF. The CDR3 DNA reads TGTGCCAGCAGCTTAGTGCGGGGGGACACCGGGGAGCTGTTTTTT.

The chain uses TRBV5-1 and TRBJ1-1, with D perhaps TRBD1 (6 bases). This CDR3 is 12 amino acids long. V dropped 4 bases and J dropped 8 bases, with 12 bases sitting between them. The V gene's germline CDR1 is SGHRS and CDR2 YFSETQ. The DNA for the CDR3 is TGCGCCAGCAGCACTCGCGGGGGCGAAGCTTTCTTT. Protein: CASSTRGGEAFF.

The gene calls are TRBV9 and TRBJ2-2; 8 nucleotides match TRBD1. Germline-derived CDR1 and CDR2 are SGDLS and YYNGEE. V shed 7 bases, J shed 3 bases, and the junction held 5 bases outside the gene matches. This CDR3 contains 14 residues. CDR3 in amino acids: CASADRGDTGELFF. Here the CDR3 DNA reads TGTGCCAGCGCAGACAGGGGCGACACCGGGGAGCTGTTTTTT.

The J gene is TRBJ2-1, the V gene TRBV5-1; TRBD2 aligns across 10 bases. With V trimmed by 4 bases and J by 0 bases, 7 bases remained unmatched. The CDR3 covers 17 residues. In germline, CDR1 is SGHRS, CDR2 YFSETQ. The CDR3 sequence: CASSRTSGTYSYNEQFF. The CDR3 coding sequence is TGCGCCAGCAGCCGGACTAGCGGAACCTACTCCTACAATGAGCAGTTCTTC.